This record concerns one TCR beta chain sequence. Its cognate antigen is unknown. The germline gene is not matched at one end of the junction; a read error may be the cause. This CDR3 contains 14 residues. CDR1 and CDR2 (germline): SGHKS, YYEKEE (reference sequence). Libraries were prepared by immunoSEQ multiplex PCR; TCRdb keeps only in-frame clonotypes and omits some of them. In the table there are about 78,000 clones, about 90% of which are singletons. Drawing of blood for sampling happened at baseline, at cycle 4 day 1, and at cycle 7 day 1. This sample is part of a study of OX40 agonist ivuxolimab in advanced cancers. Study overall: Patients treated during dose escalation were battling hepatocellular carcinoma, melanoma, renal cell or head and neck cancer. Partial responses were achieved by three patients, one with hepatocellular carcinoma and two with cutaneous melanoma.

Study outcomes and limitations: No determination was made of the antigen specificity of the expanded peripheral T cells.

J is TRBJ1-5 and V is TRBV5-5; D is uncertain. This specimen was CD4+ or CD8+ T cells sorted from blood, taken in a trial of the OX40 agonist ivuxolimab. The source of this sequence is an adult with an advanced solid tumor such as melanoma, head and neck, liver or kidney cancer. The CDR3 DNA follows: TGTGCCAGCAGTTTGGACGCCTCCAATCAGCCCCAGCATTTT. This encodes CASSLDASNQPQHF.